The 2 T cell receptor beta chains below all came from one sample that was sequenced in a study of a mutant IDH1 vaccine in newly diagnosed glioma. For these receptors, no antigen is known. Sample time point: week 47, end of study. Vaccination comprised doses that each held 300 ug of mutant IDH1 20-mer peptide, plus topical imiquimod. Produced via immunoSEQ multiplex PCR; TCRdb's table is partial and in-frame only. The repertoire consists of about 56,000 clones, with about 71% occurring once and the leading ten covering about 5%. Sequencing used PBMCs, obtained from a glioma patient whose treatment included an IDH1 peptide vaccine. These receptor sequences come from a man aged 45-60 years with glioma.

CDR3 nucleotides: TGTGCCAGTAGTATGAGGGGAGTGGGGACAGGGGCAATCGACGAGCAGTACTTC. Residues: CASSMRGVGTGAIDEQYF. The chain links TRBV19 to TRBJ2-7; 10 bases map to TRBD1. The CDR3 covers 18 residues. The ends lost 3 bases at V and 5 bases at J; junction bases unmatched: 16. Germline CDR1 reads LNHDA; CDR2 reads SQIVND (reference sequence).

The rearrangement links TRBV4-2 to TRBJ1-1, with D tentatively TRBD1 (5 bases). This CDR3 comprises 15 residues. CDR1 is LGHNA and CDR2 is YNFKEQ in the germline V gene. V lost 1 base to trimming and J lost 4 bases, with 13 bases between them. The CDR3 region has the DNA TGTGCCAGCAGCCAAGTCACAGGAATGATCACTGAAGCTTTCTTT. As protein: CASSQVTGMITEAFF.